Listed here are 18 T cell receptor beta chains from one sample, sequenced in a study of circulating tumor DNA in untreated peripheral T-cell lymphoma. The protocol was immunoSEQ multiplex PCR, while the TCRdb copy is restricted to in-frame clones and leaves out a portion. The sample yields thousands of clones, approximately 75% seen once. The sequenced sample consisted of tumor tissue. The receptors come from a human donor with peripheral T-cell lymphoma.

CDR3: CSFRLMNTEAFF. Here the CDR3 DNA reads TGCAGCTTCAGGCTAATGAACACTGAAGCTTTCTTT. V and J are TRBV29-1 and TRBJ1-1; D gene uncertain. Deletions cut 8 bases from V and 0 bases from J, with 10 bases between. Germline assignment: CDR1 SQVTM and CDR2 ANQGSEA. The CDR3 covers 12 residues.

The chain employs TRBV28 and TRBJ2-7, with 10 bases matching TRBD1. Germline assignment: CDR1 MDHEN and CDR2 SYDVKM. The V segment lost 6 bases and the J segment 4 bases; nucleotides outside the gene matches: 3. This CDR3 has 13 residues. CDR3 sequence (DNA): TGTGCCAGCAGAGGACAGGGGGAGTACGAGCAGTACTTC. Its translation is CASRGQGEYEQYF.

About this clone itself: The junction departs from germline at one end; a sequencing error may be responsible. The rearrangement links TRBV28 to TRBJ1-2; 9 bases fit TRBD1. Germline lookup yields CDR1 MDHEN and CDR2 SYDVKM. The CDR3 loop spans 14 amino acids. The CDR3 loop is CASSSSGTGNGYTF. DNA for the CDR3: TGTGCCAGCAGTTCGTCGGGGACAGGGAATGGTTACACCTTC.

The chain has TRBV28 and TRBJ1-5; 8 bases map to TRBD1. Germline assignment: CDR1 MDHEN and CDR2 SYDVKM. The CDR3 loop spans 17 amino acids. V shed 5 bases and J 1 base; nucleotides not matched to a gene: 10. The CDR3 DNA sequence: TGTGCCAGCAGTCCAGCAACAGGGGGAGTGAGCAATCAGCCCCAGCATTTT. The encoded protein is CASSPATGGVSNQPQHF.

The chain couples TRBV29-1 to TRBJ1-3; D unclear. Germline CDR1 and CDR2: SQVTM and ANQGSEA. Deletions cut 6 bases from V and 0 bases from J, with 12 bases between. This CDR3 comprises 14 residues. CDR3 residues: CSVRLQNSGNTIYF. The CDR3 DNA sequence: TGCAGCGTCCGACTCCAGAACTCTGGAAACACCATATATTTT. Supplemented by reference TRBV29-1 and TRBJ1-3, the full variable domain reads SAVISQKPSRDICQRGTSLTIQCQVDSQVTMMFWYRQQPGQSLTLIATANQGSEATYESGFVIDKFPISRPNLTFSTLTVSNMSPEDSSIYLCSVRLQNSGNTIYFGEGSWLTVV.

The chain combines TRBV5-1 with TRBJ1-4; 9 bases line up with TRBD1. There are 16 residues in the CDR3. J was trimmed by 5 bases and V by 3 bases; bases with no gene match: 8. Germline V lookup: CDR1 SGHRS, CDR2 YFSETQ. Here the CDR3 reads CASSSTLGTGNEKLFF. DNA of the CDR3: TGCGCCAGCAGCTCGACCTTAGGGACAGGGAATGAAAAACTGTTTTTT. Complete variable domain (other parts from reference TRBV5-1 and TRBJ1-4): KAGVTQTPRYLIKTRGQQVTLSCSPISGHRSVSWYQQTPGQGLQFLFEYFSETQRNKGNFPGRFSGRQFSNSRSEMNVSTLELGDSALYLCASSSTLGTGNEKLFFGSGTQLSVL.

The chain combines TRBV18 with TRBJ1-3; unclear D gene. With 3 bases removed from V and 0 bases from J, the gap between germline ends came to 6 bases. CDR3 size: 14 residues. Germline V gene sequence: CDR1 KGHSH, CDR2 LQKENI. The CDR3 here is CASSPSSSGNTIYF. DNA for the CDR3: TGTGCCAGCTCACCGTCGAGCTCTGGAAACACCATATATTTT.

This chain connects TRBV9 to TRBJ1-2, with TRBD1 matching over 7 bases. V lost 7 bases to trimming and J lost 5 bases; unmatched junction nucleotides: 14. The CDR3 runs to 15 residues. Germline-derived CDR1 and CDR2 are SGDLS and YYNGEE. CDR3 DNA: TGTGCCAGCTCTTTGTGGGACAGTGAAATTTATGGCTACACCTTC. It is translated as CASSLWDSEIYGYTF.

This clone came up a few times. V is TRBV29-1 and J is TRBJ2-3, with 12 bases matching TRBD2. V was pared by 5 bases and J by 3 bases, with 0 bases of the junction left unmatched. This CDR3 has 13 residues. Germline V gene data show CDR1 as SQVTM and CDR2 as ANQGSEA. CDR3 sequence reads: CSVLAGGTDTQYF. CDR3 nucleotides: TGCAGCGTTCTAGCGGGGGGGACAGATACGCAGTATTTT.

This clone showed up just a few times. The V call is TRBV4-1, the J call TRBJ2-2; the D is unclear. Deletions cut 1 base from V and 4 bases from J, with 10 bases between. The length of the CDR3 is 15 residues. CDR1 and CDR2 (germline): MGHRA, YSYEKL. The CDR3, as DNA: TGCGCCAGCAGCCAAGGGGAATGGAGCACCGGGGAGCTGTTTTTT. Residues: CASSQGEWSTGELFF.

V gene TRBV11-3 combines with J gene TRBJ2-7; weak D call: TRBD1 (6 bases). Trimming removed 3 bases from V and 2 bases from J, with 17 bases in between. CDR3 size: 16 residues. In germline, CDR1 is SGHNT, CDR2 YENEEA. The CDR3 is CASSLAGRTVTYEQYF. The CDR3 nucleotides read TGTGCCAGCAGCTTGGCCGGTCGGACAGTGACCTACGAGCAGTACTTC.

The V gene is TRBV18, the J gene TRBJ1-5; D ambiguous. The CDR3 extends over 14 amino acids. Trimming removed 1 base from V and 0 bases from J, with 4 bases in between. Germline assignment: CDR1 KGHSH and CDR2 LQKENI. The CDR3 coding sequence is TGTGCCAGCTCACCACAATCTAGCAATCAGCCCCAGCATTTT. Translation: CASSPQSSNQPQHF.

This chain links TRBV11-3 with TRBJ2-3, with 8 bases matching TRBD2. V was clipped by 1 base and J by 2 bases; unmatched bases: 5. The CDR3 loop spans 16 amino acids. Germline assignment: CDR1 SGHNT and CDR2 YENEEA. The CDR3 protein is CASSLGGAGVTDTQYF. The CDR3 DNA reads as TGTGCCAGCAGCTTAGGGGGAGCGGGGGTCACAGATACGCAGTATTTT.

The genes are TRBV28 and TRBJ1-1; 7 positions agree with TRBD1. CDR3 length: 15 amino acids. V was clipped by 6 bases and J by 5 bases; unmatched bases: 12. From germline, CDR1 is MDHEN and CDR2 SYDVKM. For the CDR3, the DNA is TGTGCCAGCAGCCCCCCCGGGACAGTTAAAACTGAAGCTTTCTTT. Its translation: CASSPPGTVKTEAFF.

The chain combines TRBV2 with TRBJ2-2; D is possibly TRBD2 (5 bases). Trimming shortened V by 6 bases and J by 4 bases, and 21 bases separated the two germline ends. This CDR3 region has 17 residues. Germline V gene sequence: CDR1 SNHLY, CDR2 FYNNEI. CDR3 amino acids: CASSPLGNKDFTGELFF. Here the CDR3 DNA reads TGTGCCAGCAGCCCCTTGGGGAATAAGGACTTCACCGGGGAGCTGTTTTTT.

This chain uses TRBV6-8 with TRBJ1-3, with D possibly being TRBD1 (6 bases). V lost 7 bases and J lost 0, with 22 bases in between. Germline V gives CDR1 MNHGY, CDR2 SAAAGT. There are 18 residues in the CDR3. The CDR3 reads CASTHSTGTYYSGNTIYF. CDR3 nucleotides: TGTGCCAGCACCCACTCCACCGGGACATATTACTCTGGAAACACCATATATTTT.

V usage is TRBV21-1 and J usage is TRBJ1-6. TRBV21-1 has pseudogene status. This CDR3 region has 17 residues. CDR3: CASSVGDASSYNSPLHF. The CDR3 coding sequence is TGTGCCAGCAGCGTAGGGGACGCAAGCTCCTATAATTCACCCCTCCACTTT.

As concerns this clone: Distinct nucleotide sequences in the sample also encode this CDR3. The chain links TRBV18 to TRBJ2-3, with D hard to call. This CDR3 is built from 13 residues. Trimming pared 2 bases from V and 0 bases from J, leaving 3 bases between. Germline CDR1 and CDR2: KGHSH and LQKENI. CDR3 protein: CASSPGSTDTQYF. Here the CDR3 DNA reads TGTGCCAGCTCACCAGGGAGCACAGATACGCAGTATTTT.